This TCR beta chain was captured in a study of cytomegalovirus exposure and HLA in healthy donors. The V end lost 0 bases, the J end lost 12 bases, and 12 bases lay between the germline ends. Germline V gene data show CDR1 as SGHNT and CDR2 as YENEEA. The CDR3 covers 13 residues. The PCR was carried out with 60 Vbeta primers and 13 Jbeta primers. Clones were sequenced by immunoSEQ multiplex PCR, and TCRdb holds only the in-frame ones, with some missing. The data contain a few hundred thousand clones, 80% to 90% of them singletons. Although they were nominally healthy when sampled, donors likely had unrecorded immune exposures. This clone was picked up one time.

The chain links TRBV11-3 to TRBJ1-5; D ambiguous. Material for sequencing was PBMCs. The source is a woman aged 35 to 49 in good health and CMV-seropositive. DNA for the CDR3: TGTGCCAGCAGCTTAGATCCCGCCGGGATCCAGCATTTT. Encoded protein: CASSLDPAGIQHF.